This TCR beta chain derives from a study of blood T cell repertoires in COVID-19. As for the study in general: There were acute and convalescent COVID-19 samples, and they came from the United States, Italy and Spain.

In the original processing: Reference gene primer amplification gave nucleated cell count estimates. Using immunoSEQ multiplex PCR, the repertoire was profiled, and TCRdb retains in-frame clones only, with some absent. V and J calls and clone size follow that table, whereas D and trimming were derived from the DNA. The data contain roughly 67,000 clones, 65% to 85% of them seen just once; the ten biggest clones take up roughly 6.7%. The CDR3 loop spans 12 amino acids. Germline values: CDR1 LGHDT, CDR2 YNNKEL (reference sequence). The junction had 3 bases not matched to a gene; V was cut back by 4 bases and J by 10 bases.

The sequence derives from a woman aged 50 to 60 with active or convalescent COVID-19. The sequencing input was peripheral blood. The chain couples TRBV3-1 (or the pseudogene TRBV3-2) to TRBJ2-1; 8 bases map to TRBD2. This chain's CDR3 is CASSPTSGEQFF. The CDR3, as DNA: TGTGCCAGCAGCCCTACTAGCGGCGAGCAGTTCTTC.